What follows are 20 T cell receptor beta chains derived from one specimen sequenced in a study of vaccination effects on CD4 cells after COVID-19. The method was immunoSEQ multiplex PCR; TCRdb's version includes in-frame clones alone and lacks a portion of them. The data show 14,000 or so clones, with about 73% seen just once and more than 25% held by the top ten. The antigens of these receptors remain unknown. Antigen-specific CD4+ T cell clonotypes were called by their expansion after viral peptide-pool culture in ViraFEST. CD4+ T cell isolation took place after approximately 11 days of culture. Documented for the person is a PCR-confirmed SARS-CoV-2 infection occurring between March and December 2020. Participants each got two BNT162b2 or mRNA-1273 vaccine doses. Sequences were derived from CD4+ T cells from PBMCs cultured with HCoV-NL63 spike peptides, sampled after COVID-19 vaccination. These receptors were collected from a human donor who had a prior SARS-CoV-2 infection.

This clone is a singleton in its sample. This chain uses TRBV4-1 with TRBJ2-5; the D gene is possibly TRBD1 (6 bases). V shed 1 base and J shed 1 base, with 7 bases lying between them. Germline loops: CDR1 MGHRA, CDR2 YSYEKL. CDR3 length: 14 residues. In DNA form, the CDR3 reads TGCGCCAGCAGCCAAGGGGGGCTCCAAGAGACCCAGTACTTC. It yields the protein CASSQGGLQETQYF.

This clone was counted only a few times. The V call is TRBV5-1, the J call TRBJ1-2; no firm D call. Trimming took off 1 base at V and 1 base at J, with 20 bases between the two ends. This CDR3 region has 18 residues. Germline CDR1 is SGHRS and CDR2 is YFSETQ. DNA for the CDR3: TGCGCCAGCAGCTTGATAAAGCAGCTCTGGGCCCTTAACTATGGCTACACCTTC. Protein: CASSLIKQLWALNYGYTF.

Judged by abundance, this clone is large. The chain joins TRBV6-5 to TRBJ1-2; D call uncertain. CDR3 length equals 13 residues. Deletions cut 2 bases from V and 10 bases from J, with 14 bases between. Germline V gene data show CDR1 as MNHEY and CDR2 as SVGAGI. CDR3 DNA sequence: TGTGCCAGCAGTTACGGCCTAACTTCGTCCTACACCTTC. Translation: CASSYGLTSSYTF.

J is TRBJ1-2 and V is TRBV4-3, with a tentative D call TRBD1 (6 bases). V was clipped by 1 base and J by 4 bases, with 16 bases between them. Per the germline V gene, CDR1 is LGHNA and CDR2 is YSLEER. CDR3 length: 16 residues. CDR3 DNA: TGCGCCAGCAGCCAAGTCCCACCGGGGGGGCCCTATGGCTACACCTTC. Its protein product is CASSQVPPGGPYGYTF.

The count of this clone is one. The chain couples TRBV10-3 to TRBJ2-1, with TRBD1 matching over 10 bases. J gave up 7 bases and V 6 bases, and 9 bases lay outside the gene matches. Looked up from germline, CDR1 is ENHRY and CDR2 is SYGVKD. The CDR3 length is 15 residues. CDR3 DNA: TGTGCCATCAGCGCTGACAGGGGGCTTTCGAATGAGCAGTTCTTC. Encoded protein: CAISADRGLSNEQFF.

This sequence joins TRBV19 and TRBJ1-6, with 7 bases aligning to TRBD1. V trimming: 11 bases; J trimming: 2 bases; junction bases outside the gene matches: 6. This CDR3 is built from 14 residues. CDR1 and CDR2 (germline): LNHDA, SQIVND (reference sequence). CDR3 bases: TGTGCCGGATACAGGGGACCCTATAATTCACCCCTCCACTTT. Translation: CAGYRGPYNSPLHF.

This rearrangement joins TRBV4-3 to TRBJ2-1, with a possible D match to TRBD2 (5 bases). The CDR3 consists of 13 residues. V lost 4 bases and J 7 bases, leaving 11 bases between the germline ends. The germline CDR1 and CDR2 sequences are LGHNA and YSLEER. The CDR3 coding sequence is TGCGCCAGCAGCCCCCTACTAGAAAATGAGCAGTTCTTC. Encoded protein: CASSPLLENEQFF.

DNA of the CDR3: TGTGCCAGCAGCTTAGCGGACAGGGGGAGGACTGAAGCTTTCTTT. It codes for CASSLADRGRTEAFF. The chain employs TRBV7-9 and TRBJ1-1; 10 nucleotides align to TRBD1. Germline V gene sequence: CDR1 SEHNR, CDR2 FQNEAQ (reference sequence). V dropped 0 bases and J dropped 5; count of bases not matched to a gene: 3. This CDR3 is built from 15 residues.

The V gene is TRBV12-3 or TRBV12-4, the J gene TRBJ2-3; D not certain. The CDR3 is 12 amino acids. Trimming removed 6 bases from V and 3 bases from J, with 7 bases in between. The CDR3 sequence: CASRPHTDTQYF. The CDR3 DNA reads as TGTGCCAGCAGACCACATACAGATACGCAGTATTTT.

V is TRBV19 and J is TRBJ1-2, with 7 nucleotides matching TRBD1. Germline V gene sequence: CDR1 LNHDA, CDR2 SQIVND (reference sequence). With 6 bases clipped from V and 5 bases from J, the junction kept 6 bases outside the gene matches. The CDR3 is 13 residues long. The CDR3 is CASSDRARYGYTF. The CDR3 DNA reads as TGTGCCAGTAGCGACAGGGCCCGTTATGGCTACACCTTC.

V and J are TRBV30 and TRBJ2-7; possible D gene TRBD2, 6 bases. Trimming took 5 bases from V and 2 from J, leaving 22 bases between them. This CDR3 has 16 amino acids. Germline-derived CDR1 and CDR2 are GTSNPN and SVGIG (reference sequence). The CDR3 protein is CAWEPLSREVPYEQYF. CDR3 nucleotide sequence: TGTGCCTGGGAGCCCCTGAGCAGGGAGGTTCCCTACGAGCAGTACTTC.

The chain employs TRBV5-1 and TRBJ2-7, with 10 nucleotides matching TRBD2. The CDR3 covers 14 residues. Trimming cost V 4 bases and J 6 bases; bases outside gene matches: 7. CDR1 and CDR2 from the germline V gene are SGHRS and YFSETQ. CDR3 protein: CASSQSGRASEQYF. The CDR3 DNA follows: TGCGCCAGCAGCCAAAGCGGGAGGGCCTCCGAGCAGTACTTC.

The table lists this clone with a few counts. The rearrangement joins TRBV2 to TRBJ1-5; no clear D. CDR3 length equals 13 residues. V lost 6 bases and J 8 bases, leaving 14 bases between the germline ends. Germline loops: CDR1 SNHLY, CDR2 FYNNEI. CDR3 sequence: CASRGSGKEPQHF. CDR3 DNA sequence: TGTGCCAGCAGGGGGTCCGGTAAGGAGCCCCAGCATTTT.

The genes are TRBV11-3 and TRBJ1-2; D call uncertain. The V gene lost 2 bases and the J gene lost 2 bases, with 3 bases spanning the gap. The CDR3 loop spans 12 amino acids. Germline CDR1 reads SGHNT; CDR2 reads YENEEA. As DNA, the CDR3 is TGTGCCAGCAGCTTATTGAACTATGGCTACACCTTC. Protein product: CASSLLNYGYTF. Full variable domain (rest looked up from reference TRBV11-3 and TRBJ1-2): EAGVVQSPRYKIIEKKQPVAFWCNPISGHNTLYWYLQNLGQGPELLIRYENEEAVDDSQLPKDRFSAERLKGVDSTLKIQPAELGDSAVYLCASSLLNYGYTFGSGTRLTVV.

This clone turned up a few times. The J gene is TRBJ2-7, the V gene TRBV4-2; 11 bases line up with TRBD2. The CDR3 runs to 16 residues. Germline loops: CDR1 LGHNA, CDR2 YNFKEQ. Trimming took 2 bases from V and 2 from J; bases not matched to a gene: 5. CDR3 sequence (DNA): TGTGCCAGCAGCCAAATTAGCGGGAGGGCCCCCTACGAGCAGTACTTC. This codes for CASSQISGRAPYEQYF.

The DNA of the CDR3 is TGTGCCTGGAGCTTGTTGGGTTCCGAAGCTTTCTTT. Translated: CAWSLLGSEAFF. This chain links TRBV30 with TRBJ1-1; no definite D call. Between the trimmed V and J ends, which lost 3 bases and 8 bases, there was a span of 13 bases. CDR1 is GTSNPN, CDR2 SVGIG, per germline (reference sequence). The CDR3 has 12 amino acids.

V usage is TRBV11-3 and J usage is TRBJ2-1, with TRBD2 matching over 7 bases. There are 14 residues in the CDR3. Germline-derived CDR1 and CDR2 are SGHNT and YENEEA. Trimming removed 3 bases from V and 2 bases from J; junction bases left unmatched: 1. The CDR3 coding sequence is TGTGCCAGCAGCTTCGCGGGGGCCTACAATGAGCAGTTCTTC. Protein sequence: CASSFAGAYNEQFF.

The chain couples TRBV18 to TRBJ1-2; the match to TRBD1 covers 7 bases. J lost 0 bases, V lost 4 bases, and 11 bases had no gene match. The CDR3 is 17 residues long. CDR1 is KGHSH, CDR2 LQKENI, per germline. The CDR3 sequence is CASSQSQWDRANYGYTF. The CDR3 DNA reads TGTGCCAGCTCACAATCTCAATGGGACAGAGCTAACTATGGCTACACCTTC.

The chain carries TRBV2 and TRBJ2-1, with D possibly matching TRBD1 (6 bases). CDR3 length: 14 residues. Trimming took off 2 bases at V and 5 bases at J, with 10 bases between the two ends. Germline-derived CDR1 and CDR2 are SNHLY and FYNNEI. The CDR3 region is CASSEWGPNNEQFF. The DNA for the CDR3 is TGTGCCAGCAGTGAATGGGGGCCGAACAATGAGCAGTTCTTC.

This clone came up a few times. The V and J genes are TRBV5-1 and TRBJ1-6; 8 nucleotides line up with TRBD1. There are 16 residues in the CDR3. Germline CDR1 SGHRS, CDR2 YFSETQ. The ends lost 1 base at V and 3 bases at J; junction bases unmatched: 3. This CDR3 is CASSLLGTGYNSPLHF. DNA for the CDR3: TGCGCCAGCAGCTTGCTTGGGACAGGCTATAATTCACCCCTCCACTTT.